This entry is about one T cell receptor beta chain. Its target is unknown. This same CDR3 is encoded by further DNA sequences in the sample. CDR1 is SGHTA and CDR2 is FQGNSA in the germline V gene. V lost 1 base and J lost 6, with 4 bases in between. CDR3 length: 11 residues. The repertoire was sequenced with immunoSEQ multiplex PCR; TCRdb's copy has only in-frame clones and lacks some. The data show 35,000 to 50,000 clones, roughly 95% seen once. The sample comes from a study of graft-versus-host responses after intestinal transplantation. Study as a whole: Anti-thymocyte globulin served as induction for all recipients, who then took tacrolimus and steroids for about three years.

Study findings and constraints: Detection of GvH clones occurred in recipient marrow, and some had their first appearance in ileum or blood. Circulating GvH clone levels at their peak were associated with HvG declines (early post-transplant).

This sample comprised unstimulated CD8+ T cells sorted from spleen or lymph node cells, obtained before transplant. This sequence originates from a human donor who was the organ donor for an intestinal transplant. The rearrangement uses TRBV7-2 and TRBJ2-7, with D uncertain. The CDR3 bases are TGTGCCAGCAGCTTAGGTGCCGAGCAGTACTTC. Its translation is CASSLGAEQYF.